One sample yielded the 18 T cell receptor beta chains listed below, sequenced in a study of identical twins. TCRdb reprocessed the 5' RACE reads via MiXCR and lists one record per CDR3 protein. The data show a few hundred thousand distinct CDR3 sequences, about 8.3% seen once. This sample was also put to use in a study of yellow fever vaccine responses in identical twins.

Material for sequencing was CD8+ T cells sorted from blood. These receptors were collected from a woman between 18 and 29 years old in good health.

This chain joins TRBV10-1 and TRBJ1-1, with D hard to call. Germline CDR1 reads WNHNN; CDR2 reads SYGVQD (reference sequence). Trimming pared 6 bases from V and 1 base from J, leaving 15 bases between. The CDR3 runs to 15 residues. This CDR3 is CASSAERATNTEAFF. Here the CDR3 DNA reads TGCGCCAGCAGCGCCGAACGGGCCACGAACACTGAAGCTTTCTTT.

This clonotype was recorded a few times. V is TRBV27 and J is TRBJ2-7, with 8 bases lining up with TRBD1. CDR1 and CDR2 (germline): MNHEY, SMNVEV (reference sequence). The CDR3 spans 14 residues. J lost 2 bases, V lost 6 bases, and 6 bases had no gene match. Here the CDR3 reads CASRLRGPTYEQYF. CDR3 nucleotide sequence: TGTGCCAGCAGACTCAGGGGGCCGACCTACGAGCAGTACTTC.

The CDR3 nucleotides are TGTGCCAGCAGCCAGAGTTGGCGGGAGGTGGTCACAGATACGCAGTATTTT. Its protein product is CASSQSWREVVTDTQYF. This chain connects TRBV3-1 to TRBJ2-3; 8 bases map to TRBD2. V lost 3 bases to trimming and J lost 2 bases; unmatched junction nucleotides: 10. The CDR3 totals 17 residues. CDR1 and CDR2 (germline): LGHDT, YNNKEL (reference sequence).

There are many counts of this clonotype. The J gene is TRBJ1-5, the V gene TRBV27; D is undetermined. This CDR3 region has 12 residues. V was shortened by 4 bases and J by 2 bases, with 3 bases between the two germline ends. CDR1 is MNHEY, CDR2 SMNVEV, per germline (reference sequence). The CDR3 coding sequence is TGTGCCAGCAGTTGGGGCAATCAGCCCCAGCATTTT. Translated, it gives CASSWGNQPQHF.

This clonotype was picked up many times. This chain joins TRBV29-1 and TRBJ2-7; D not certain. The CDR3 has 13 amino acids. Germline CDR1 SQVTM, CDR2 ANQGSEA. V was cut by 0 bases and J by 2 bases, with 8 bases left in between. CDR3 loop: CSVEDWQTYEQYF. In nucleotides, the CDR3 is TGCAGCGTTGAAGATTGGCAGACCTACGAGCAGTACTTC.

The chain recombines TRBV28 with TRBJ2-7; the match to TRBD2 covers 7 bases. The germline CDR1 and CDR2 sequences are MDHEN and SYDVKM. The CDR3 length is 13 residues. Trimming removed 6 bases from V and 4 bases from J; junction bases left unmatched: 6. CDR3 sequence reads: CASRLGGGYEQYF. The CDR3 DNA reads TGTGCCAGCAGACTGGGGGGGGGTTACGAGCAGTACTTC.

The chain recombines TRBV7-3 with TRBJ2-3; a possible D gene is TRBD2 (6 bases). The germline V and J ends were trimmed by 4 bases and 5 bases, with 10 bases remaining between them. This CDR3 has 13 amino acids. CDR1 is SGHTA, CDR2 FQGTGA, per germline. The CDR3 sequence: CASSSWGEDTQYF. CDR3 bases: TGTGCCAGCAGCTCGTGGGGGGAAGATACGCAGTATTTT.

This clonotype has a handful of counts. The chain employs TRBV27 and TRBJ2-3; D remains unclear. V was shortened by 4 bases and J by 0 bases, with 8 bases between the two germline ends. The CDR3 contains 14 residues. In germline, CDR1 is MNHEY, CDR2 SMNVEV (reference sequence). CDR3 sequence (DNA): TGTGCCAGCAGTTATGCCCTTAGCACAGATACGCAGTATTTT. It specifies CASSYALSTDTQYF.

The V and J genes are TRBV6-2 or TRBV6-3 and TRBJ2-3; unclear D gene. V dropped 7 bases and J dropped 2 bases, with 19 bases sitting between them. This CDR3 spans 16 amino acids. Germline loops: CDR1 MNHEY, CDR2 SVGEGT. CDR3 DNA: TGTGCCAGCAATCCACCGAGCCACCACCCCACAGATACGCAGTATTTT. It codes for CASNPPSHHPTDTQYF.

This clonotype came up a few times. This chain connects TRBV25-1 to TRBJ2-3; a possible D gene is TRBD2 (7 bases). Germline CDR1 reads MGHDK; CDR2 reads SYGVNS. The V gene lost 8 bases and the J gene lost 2 bases, with 20 bases spanning the gap. This CDR3 contains 16 residues. CDR3 loop: CASALKGGGPTDTQYF. The CDR3, as DNA: TGTGCCAGCGCCCTCAAAGGGGGAGGGCCCACAGATACGCAGTATTTT.

This clonotype was seen a handful of times. V is TRBV27 and J is TRBJ2-1; no clear D gene. There are 8 residues in the CDR3. V was cut by 7 bases and J by 11 bases, with 3 bases left in between. The germline V gene encodes CDR1 MNHEY and CDR2 SMNVEV (reference sequence). CDR3 residues: CASTKQFF. In DNA form, the CDR3 reads TGTGCCAGCACTAAGCAGTTCTTC.

The chain links TRBV20-1 to TRBJ1-1; no clear D gene. Germline CDR1 DFQATT, CDR2 SNEGSKA (reference sequence). V lost 0 bases and J lost 0, with 5 bases in between. This CDR3 contains 13 residues. Written as DNA, the CDR3 is TGCAGTGCTAGAGAGGCGGTGAACACTGAAGCTTTCTTT. Translation gives CSAREAVNTEAFF.

A few counts support this clonotype. This sequence joins TRBV7-9 and TRBJ2-1, with 7 bases matching TRBD2. The trim removed 3 bases at V and 8 bases at J, leaving 10 bases unmatched. Looked up from germline, CDR1 is SEHNR and CDR2 is FQNEAQ (reference sequence). The CDR3 covers 15 residues. CDR3 sequence (DNA): TGTGCCAGCAGCTTGGGCGGGAGAATAATGGATGAGCAGTTCTTC. Translation: CASSLGGRIMDEQFF.

This clonotype was observed a few times. The chain recombines TRBV5-6 with TRBJ1-1, with a weak D call TRBD1 (5 bases). The ends were cut back, 4 bases at V and 7 bases at J, with 14 bases in the middle. This CDR3 contains 13 residues. Germline V gives CDR1 SGHDT, CDR2 YYEEEE. For the CDR3, the DNA is TGTGCCAGCAGCGTCCGTGGGGCCAGTGAAGCTTTCTTT. Its protein is CASSVRGASEAFF.

This clonotype was observed a handful of times. The chain carries TRBV12-3 or TRBV12-4 and TRBJ2-5; 10 bases line up with TRBD2. This CDR3 is 15 amino acids long. V dropped 5 bases and J dropped 5; count of bases not matched to a gene: 8. CDR3 amino acids: CASSQGTSAAETQYF. The DNA of the CDR3 is TGTGCCAGCAGTCAAGGGACTAGCGCAGCGGAGACCCAGTACTTC.

This clonotype was seen many times. This chain joins TRBV28 and TRBJ2-6, with 8 positions matching TRBD1. Germline trimming cut 5 bases from V and 6 bases from J; bases unmatched to any gene: 9. Germline CDR1 reads MDHEN; CDR2 reads SYDVKM. The CDR3 runs 16 residues. This chain's CDR3 is CASSPPDRAAANVLTF. The CDR3 DNA follows: TGTGCCAGCAGTCCCCCGGACAGGGCAGCGGCCAACGTCCTGACTTTC. Based on the CDR3 plus reference TRBV28 and TRBJ2-6, the full variable domain is DVKVTQSSRYLVKRTGEKVFLECVQDMDHENMFWYRQDPGLGLRLIYFSYDVKMKEKGDIPEGYSVSREKKERFSLILESASTNQTSMYLCASSPPDRAAANVLTFGAGSRLTVL.

This clonotype was found a few times. The rearrangement links TRBV28 to TRBJ2-2; 9 bases match TRBD2. The CDR3 consists of 13 residues. Germline-derived CDR1 and CDR2 are MDHEN and SYDVKM. The junction had 0 bases not matched to a gene; V was cut back by 4 bases and J by 6 bases. The chain's CDR3 is CASSWTSAGELFF. The CDR3 DNA reads as TGTGCCAGCAGTTGGACTAGCGCCGGGGAGCTGTTTTTT.

This clonotype has a handful of counts. The chain uses TRBV14 and TRBJ2-6, with TRBD1 identical over 11 bases. In germline, CDR1 is SGHDN, CDR2 FVKESK. The CDR3 runs 19 residues. The V segment lost 2 bases and the J segment 2 bases; nucleotides outside the gene matches: 8. CDR3 DNA: TGTGCCAGCAGCCAAATTTATGGACAGGGGGCGCCTGGGGCCAACGTCCTGACTTTC. Translation gives CASSQIYGQGAPGANVLTF.